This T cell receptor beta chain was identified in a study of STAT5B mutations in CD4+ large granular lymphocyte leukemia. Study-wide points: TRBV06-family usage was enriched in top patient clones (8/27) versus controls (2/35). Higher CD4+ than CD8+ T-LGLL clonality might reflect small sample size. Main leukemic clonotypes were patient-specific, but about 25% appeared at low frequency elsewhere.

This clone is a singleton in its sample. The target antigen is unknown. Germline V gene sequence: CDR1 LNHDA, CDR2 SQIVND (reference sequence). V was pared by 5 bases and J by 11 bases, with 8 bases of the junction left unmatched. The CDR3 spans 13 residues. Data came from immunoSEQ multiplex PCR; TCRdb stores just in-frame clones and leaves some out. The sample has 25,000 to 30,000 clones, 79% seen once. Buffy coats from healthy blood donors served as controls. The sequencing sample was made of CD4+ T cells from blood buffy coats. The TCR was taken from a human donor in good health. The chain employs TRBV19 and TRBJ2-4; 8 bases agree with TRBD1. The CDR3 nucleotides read TGTGCCAGTAGTCCCCAATCAGGGGGCGTTCAGTACTTC. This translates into CASSPQSGGVQYF. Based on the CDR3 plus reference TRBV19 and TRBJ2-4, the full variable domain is DGGITQSPKYLFRKEGQNVTLSCEQNLNHDAMYWYRQDPGQGLRLIYYSQIVNDFQKGDIAEGYSVSREKKESFPLTVTSAQKNPTAFYLCASSPQSGGVQYFGAGTRLSVL.